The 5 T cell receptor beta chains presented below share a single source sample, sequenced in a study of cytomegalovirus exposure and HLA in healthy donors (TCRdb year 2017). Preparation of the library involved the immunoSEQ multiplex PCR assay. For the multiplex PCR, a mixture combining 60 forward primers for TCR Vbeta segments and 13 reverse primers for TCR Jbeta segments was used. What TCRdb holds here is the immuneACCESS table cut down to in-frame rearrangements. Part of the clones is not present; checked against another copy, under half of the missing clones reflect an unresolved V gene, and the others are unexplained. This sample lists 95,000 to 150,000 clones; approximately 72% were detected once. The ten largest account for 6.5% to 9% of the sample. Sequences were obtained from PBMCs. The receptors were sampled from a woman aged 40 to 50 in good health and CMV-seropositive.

CDR3 in amino acids: CASSQDGNYNQPQHF. CDR3 coding DNA: TGCGCCAGCAGCCAAGACGGGAACTACAATCAGCCCCAGCATTTT. The chain carries TRBV4-3 and TRBJ1-5, with D hard to call. Germline V CDR1 and CDR2: LGHNA, YSLEER. The V and J ends lost 0 bases and 3 bases respectively, with 9 bases between them. CDR3 length: 15 amino acids.

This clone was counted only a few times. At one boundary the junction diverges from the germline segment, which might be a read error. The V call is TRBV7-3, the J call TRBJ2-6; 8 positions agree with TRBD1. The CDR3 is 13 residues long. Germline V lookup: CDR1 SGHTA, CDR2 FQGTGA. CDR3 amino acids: CASSLETGEPSHF. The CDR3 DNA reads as TGTGCCAGCAGCTTGGAGACAGGGGAGCCCTCACATTTC. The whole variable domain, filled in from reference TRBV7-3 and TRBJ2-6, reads GAGVSQTPSNKVTEKGKYVELRCDPISGHTALYWYRQSLGQGPEFLIYFQGTGAADDSGLPNDRFFAVRPEGSVSTLKIQRTERGDSAVYLCASSLETGEPSHFGAGSRLTVL.

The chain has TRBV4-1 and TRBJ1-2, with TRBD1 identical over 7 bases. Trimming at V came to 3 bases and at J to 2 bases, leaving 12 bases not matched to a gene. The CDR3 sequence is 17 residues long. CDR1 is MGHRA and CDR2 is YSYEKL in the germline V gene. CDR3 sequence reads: CASSHLLLGTENYGYTF. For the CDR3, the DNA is TGCGCCAGCAGCCACCTCCTGCTGGGGACAGAGAACTATGGCTACACCTTC.

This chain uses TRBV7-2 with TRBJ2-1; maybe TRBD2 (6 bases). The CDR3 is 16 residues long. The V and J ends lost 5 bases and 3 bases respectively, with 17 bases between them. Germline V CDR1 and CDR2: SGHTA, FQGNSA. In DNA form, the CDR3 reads TGTGCCAGCAGCCTCCGGGGGAGCGGGTACTACAATGAGCAGTTCTTC. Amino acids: CASSLRGSGYYNEQFF.

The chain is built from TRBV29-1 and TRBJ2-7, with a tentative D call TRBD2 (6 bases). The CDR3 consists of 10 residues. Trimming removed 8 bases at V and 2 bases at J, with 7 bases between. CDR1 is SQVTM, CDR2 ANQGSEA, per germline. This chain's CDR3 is CSWEAYEQYF. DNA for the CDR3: TGCAGCTGGGAGGCCTACGAGCAGTACTTC.